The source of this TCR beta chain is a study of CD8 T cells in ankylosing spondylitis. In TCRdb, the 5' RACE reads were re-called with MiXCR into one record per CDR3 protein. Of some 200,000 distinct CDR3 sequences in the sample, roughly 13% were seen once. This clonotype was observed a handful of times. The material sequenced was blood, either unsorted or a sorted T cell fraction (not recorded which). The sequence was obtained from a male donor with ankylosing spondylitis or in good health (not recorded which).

The CDR3 DNA follows: TGTGCCATCTGGGCAGGGAGCTCCTACAATGAGCAGTTCTTC. Protein product: CAIWAGSSYNEQFF. The V call is TRBV10-3, the J call TRBJ2-1, with D possibly called TRBD1 or TRBD2 (5 bases each). Trimming removed 8 bases from V and 0 bases from J, with 11 bases in between. Per germline, CDR1 ENHRY and CDR2 SYGVKD. The CDR3 contains 14 residues.